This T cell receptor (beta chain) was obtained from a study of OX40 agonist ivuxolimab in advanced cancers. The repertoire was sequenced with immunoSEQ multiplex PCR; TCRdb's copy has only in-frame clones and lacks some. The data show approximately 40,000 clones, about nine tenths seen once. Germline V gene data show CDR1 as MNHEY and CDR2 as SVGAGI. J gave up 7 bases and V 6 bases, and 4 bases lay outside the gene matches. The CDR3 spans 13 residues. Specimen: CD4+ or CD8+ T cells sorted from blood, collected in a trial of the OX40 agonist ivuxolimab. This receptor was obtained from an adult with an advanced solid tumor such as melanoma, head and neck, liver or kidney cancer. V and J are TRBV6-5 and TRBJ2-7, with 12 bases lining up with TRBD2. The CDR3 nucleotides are TGTGCCAGCAGCACGACTAGCGGGAGTGAGCAGTACTTC. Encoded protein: CASSTTSGSEQYF.